The 2 T cell receptor beta chains presented below share a single source sample, sequenced in a study of blood T cell repertoires in COVID-19. Method: immunoSEQ multiplex PCR; TCRdb's copy keeps in-frame clones and lacks some. The data show roughly 250,000 clones, with roughly four fifths seen just once and 4% to 5.5% held by the top ten. Sequencing used peripheral blood. The receptor set was obtained from a man aged 45-60 years with active or convalescent COVID-19.

There are a few counts of this clone. The chain carries TRBV5-1 and TRBJ2-7; TRBD2 matches 9 bases. The germline gives CDR1 SGHRS, CDR2 YFSETQ. V lost 0 bases and J lost 6; bases outside the gene matches: 7. The CDR3 length is 15 residues. CDR3 amino acids: CASSLVLAGSGEQYF. In DNA, the CDR3 is TGCGCCAGCAGCTTGGTTCTAGCGGGATCTGGCGAGCAGTACTTC.

This clone has just one count. This chain connects TRBV27 to TRBJ1-2; no clear D gene. Trimming left V 4 bases short and J 8 bases short, with 11 bases between. The germline V gene has CDR1 MNHEY and CDR2 SMNVEV (reference sequence). This CDR3 is 12 amino acids long. The CDR3 coding sequence is TGTGCCAGCAGTTCGACTGGGTTAGGCTACACCTTC. Encoded protein: CASSSTGLGYTF.